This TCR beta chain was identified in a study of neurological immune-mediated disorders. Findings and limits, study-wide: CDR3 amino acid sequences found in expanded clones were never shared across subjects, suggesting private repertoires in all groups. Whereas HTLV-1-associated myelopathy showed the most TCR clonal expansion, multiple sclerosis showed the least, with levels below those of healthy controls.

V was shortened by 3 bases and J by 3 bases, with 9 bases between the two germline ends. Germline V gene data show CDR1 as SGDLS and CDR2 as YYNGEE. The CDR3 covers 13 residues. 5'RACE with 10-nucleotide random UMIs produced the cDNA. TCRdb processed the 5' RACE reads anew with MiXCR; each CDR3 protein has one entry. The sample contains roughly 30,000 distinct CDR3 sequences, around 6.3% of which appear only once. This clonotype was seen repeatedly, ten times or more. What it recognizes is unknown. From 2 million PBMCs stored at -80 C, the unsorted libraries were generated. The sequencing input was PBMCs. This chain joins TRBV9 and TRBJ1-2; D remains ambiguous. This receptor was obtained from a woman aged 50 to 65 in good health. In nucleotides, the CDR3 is TGTGCCAGCAGCGAGACCCAAGACTATGGCTACACCTTC. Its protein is CASSETQDYGYTF. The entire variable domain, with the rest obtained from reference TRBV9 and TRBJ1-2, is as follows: DSGVTQTPKHLITATGQRVTLRCSPRSGDLSVYWYQQSLDQGLQFLIQYYNGEERAKGNILERFSAQQFPDLHSELNLSSLELGDSALYFCASSETQDYGYTFGSGTRLTVV.